This TCR beta chain was sequenced in a study of cytomegalovirus exposure and HLA in healthy donors. Primers: 60 Vbeta forward and 13 Jbeta reverse. Sequenced by immunoSEQ multiplex PCR; TCRdb stores in-frame clones only, minus some. The sample contains about 180,000 clones, roughly 82% of which appear only once. This CDR3 is 15 amino acids long. Trimming took 6 bases from V and 2 from J, leaving 16 bases between them. Looked up from germline, CDR1 is MDHEN and CDR2 is SYDVKM. The chain uses TRBV28 and TRBJ2-5; a possible D gene is TRBD1 (6 bases). This sequence was found in a middle-aged man in good health and CMV-seronegative. Input material: PBMCs. CDR3 amino acids: CASRRRRQVQETQYF. Written as DNA, the CDR3 is TGTGCCAGCAGACGACGCCGACAGGTTCAAGAGACCCAGTACTTC.